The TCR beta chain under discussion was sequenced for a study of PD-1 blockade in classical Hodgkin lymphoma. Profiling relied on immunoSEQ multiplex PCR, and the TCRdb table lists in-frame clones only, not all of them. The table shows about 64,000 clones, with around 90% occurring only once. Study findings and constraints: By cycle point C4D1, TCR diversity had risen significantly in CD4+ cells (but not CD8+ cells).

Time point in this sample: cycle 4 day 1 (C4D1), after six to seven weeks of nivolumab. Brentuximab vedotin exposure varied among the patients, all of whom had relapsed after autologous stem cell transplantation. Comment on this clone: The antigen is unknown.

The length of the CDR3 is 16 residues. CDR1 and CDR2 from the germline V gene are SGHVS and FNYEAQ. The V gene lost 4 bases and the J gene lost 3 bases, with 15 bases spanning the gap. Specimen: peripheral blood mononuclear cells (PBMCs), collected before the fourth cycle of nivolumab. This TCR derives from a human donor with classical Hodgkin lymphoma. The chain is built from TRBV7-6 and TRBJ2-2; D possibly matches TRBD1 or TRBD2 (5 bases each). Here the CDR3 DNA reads TGTGCCAGCAGCTACGGGACGCCCGTTTACACCGGGGAGCTGTTTTTT. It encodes CASSYGTPVYTGELFF.